The table lists the clone carrying this T cell receptor (beta chain) with a few counts. Germline-derived CDR1 and CDR2 are SGHNT and YYREEE (reference sequence). The germline V and J ends were trimmed by 6 bases and 8 bases, with 18 bases remaining between them. There are 14 residues in the CDR3. This sample is part of a study of early T cells in non-severe SARS-CoV-2 infection. TCRdb re-called the 5' RACE reads through MiXCR, storing one row per CDR3 protein. The repertoire consists of about 60,000 distinct CDR3 sequences, with roughly 5.9% occurring once and the leading ten covering 6.8%. Input material: whole blood. The sequence was collected from an adult who was a healthcare worker with PCR-confirmed SARS-CoV-2 infection or an uninfected control (not recorded which). The gene calls are TRBV5-4 and TRBJ2-1; the D gene could be TRBD1 or TRBD2 (5 bases each). The CDR3 loop is CASTPPGPLDEQFF. For the CDR3, the DNA is TGTGCCAGCACCCCACCGGGGCCCTTAGATGAGCAGTTCTTC. Based on the CDR3 plus reference TRBV5-4 and TRBJ2-1, the full variable domain is ETGVTQSPTHLIKTRGQQVTLRCSSQSGHNTVSWYQQALGQGPQFIFQYYREEENGRGNFPPRFSGLQFPNYSSELNVNALELDDSALYLCASTPPGPLDEQFFGPGTRLTVL.